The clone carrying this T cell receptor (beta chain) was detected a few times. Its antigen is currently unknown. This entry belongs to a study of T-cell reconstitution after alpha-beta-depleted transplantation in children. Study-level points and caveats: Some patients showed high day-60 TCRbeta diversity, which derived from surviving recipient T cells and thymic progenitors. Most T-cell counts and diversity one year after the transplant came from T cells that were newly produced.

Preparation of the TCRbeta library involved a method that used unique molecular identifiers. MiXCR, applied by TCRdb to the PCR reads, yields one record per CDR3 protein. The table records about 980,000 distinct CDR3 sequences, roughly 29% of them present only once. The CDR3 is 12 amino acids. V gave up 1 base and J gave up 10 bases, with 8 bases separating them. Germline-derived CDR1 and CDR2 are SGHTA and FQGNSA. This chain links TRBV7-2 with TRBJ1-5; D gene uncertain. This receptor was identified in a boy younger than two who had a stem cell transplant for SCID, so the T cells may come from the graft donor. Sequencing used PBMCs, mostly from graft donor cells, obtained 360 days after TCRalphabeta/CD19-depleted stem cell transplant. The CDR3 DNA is TGTGCCAGCAGCTTAGGTACAACTCCCCAGCATTTT. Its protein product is CASSLGTTPQHF.